This T cell receptor (beta chain) was found in a study of beta chain features in type 1 diabetes. The germline V and J ends were trimmed by 6 bases and 0 bases, with 12 bases remaining between them. This CDR3 has 14 amino acids. CDR1 is SQVTM, CDR2 ANQGSEA, per germline. Expressed TCRB transcripts were sequenced after all isolated RNA was converted to cDNA. TCRdb's table, derived via immunoSEQ multiplex PCR, lists solely in-frame clones and lacks some. The sample lists some 900,000 clones, under 20% occurring once. In the case of this clone: The same CDR3 can be traced to other DNA sequences in this sample.

This chain uses TRBV29-1 with TRBJ2-4; D unclear. This receptor was taken from a woman younger than 35 in good health. The sample consisted of naive CD4+ T cells from blood. For the CDR3, the DNA is TGCAGCGTAGCCTTGCGGCTAGCCAAAAACATTCAGTACTTC. It translates to CSVALRLAKNIQYF.